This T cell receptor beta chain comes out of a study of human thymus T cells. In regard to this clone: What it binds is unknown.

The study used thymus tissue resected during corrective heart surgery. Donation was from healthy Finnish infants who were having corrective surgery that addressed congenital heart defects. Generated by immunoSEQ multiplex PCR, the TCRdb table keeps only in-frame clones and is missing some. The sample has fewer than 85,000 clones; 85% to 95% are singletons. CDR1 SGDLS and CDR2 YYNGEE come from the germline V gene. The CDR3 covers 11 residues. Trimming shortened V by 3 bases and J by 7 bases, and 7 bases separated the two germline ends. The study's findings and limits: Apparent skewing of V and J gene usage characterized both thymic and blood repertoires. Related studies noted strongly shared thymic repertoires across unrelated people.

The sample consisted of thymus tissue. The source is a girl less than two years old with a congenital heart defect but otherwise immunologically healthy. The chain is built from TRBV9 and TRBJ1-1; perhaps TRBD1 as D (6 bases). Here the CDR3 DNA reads TGTGCCAGCAGCGACAGGGTTGAAGCTTTCTTT. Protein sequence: CASSDRVEAFF.